This T cell receptor beta chain was sequenced in a study of T cell repertoires in cytomegalovirus infection. Study context: In the study, CMV epitopes included recently identified HLA-C-restricted and well-studied HLA-B-restricted ones. Whole-study findings and limits: Pooled public TCR beta family frequency picked out CMV carriers with the relevant HLA. Within the response measured ex vivo, HLA-C-restricted CMV-specific TCR beta clonotypes were dominant.

This clonotype was recorded many times. Its antigen is still unknown. Germline V gene sequence: CDR1 SGHTA, CDR2 FQGNSA. Trimming removed 5 bases from V and 5 bases from J, with 12 bases in between. The CDR3 length is 14 residues. TCRdb itself ran the reads through MiXCR, one entry per CDR3 protein. The sample includes under 350,000 distinct CDR3 sequences, 22% seen only once; the top ten take approximately 19%. The chain uses TRBV7-2 and TRBJ1-4; no clear D. The source material was cultured PBMCs, sampled from culture after CMV antigen stimulation. This TCR derives from a human donor in good health (CMV status not recorded). Some clones in this sample may be carry-over from other donors' samples. The DNA for the CDR3 is TGTGCCAGCAGCGATACGACCCCGAATGAAAAACTGTTTTTT. Translation: CASSDTTPNEKLFF.